The T cell receptor (beta chain) under discussion was sequenced for a study of cytomegalovirus exposure and HLA in healthy donors. Study observations and caveats: In an earlier analysis, most TCR beta V segments were productive about 87% or about 30% of the time.

The CDR3 consists of 14 residues. Germline assignment: CDR1 SGHRS and CDR2 YFSETQ. V shed 7 bases, J shed 4 bases, and the junction held 9 bases outside the gene matches. The PCR employed 60 Vbeta primers together with 13 Jbeta primers. Sequencing was performed with immunoSEQ multiplex PCR; in TCRdb, only in-frame clones are kept and a portion is missing. The sample spans 130,000 or so clones; the ten largest clones claim about 1.6%. In regard to this clone: The antigen remains unidentified.

This chain links TRBV5-1 with TRBJ2-3, with 7 bases that match TRBD1. The sequenced sample was PBMCs. The TCR was taken from a woman between 35 and 50 years old in good health and CMV-seronegative. This CDR3 reads CASGLSTGPDTQYF. The DNA for the CDR3 is TGCGCCAGCGGGTTATCGACAGGGCCAGATACGCAGTATTTT.